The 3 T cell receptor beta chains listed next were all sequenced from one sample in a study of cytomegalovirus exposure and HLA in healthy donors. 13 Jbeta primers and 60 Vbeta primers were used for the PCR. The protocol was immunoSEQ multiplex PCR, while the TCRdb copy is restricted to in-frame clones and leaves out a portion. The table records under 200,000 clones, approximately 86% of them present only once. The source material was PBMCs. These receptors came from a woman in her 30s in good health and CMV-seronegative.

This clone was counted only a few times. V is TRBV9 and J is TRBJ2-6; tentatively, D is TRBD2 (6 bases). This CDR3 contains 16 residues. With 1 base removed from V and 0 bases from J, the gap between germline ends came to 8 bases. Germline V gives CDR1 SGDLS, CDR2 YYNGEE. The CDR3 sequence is CASSVSDYSGANVLTF. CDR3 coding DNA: TGTGCCAGCAGCGTATCGGACTACTCTGGGGCCAACGTCCTGACTTTC.

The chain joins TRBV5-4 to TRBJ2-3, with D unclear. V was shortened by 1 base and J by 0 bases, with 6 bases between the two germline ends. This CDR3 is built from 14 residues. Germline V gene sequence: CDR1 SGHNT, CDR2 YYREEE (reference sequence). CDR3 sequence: CASSLLVSTDTQYF. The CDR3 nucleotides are TGTGCCAGCAGCTTGCTCGTTAGCACAGATACGCAGTATTTT.

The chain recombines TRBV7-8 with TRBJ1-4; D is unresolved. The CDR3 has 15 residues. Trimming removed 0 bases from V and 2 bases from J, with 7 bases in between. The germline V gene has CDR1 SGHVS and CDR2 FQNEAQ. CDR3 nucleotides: TGTGCCAGCAGCTTAGCGAGGGTGACTAATGAAAAACTGTTTTTT. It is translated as CASSLARVTNEKLFF.